The rows below give T cell receptor beta chains drawn from one sample of a study of shared clonotypes between healthy human individuals. TCRdb's copy holds only in-frame clones and misses some; the assay was immunoSEQ multiplex PCR. The sample records roughly 2.4 million clones, around 95% being singletons. Sample: naive CD4+ T cells sorted from blood. These receptors originate from a young man in good health. The CDR3 runs from the conserved cysteine through the conserved F or W. D genes are given only for firm matches. Not all rows give a size; the values are once, few, many and, for expanded clones, a class.

j_call | v_call | d_call | clone_size | cdr3_nt | cdr3_aa
TRBJ1-1 | TRBV14 | TRBD1 | - | TGTGCCAGCAGCCGATACAGGGGTAGTAGTAACACTGAAGCTTTCTTT | CASSRYRGSSNTEAFF
TRBJ1-2 | TRBV5-1 | TRBD1 | - | TGCGCCAGCAGCTTGGTTCCCGGGACAGGGGGCGTCTATGGCTACACCTTC | CASSLVPGTGGVYGYTF
TRBJ2-5 | TRBV18 | - | - | TGTGCCAGCTCACCGAGGACGGTCAATTTTGGAGAGACCCAGTACTTC | CASSPRTVNFGETQYF
TRBJ1-5 | TRBV30 | - | - | TGTGCCTGGAGTGCGGGGTCCTATAGCAATCAGCCCCAGCATTTT | CAWSAGSYSNQPQHF
TRBJ1-5 | TRBV7-9 | - | few | TGTGCCAGCAGCTTAGCAGGGTTGGATCAGCCCCAGCATTTT | CASSLAGLDQPQHF
TRBJ1-3 | TRBV13 | - | - | TGTGCCAGCAGCTTAAAGAACAGGCTAGCTGGAAACACCATATATTTT | CASSLKNRLAGNTIYF
TRBJ1-1 | TRBV6-5 | - | - | TGTGCCAGCAGTTACAGGGGAGGAACTGAAGCTTTCTTT | CASSYRGGTEAFF
TRBJ1-2 | TRBV6-5 | - | - | TGTGCCAGCAGTTACTCGTATCAGGGGCCCGGCTATGGCTACACCTTC | CASSYSYQGPGYGYTF
TRBJ2-7 | TRBV7-2 | TRBD1 | - | TGTGCCTGGGGGGACAGGGCCCACGAGCAGTACTTC | CAWGDRAHEQYF
TRBJ1-2 | TRBV30 | TRBD1 | - | TGTGCCTGGAGTGTGTACAGGGGCGGCTACACCTTC | CAWSVYRGGYTF
TRBJ1-4 | TRBV6-5 | TRBD1 | - | TGTGCCAGCAGCCGACAGGGTGCGGAGGGTGGACTGTTTTTT | CASSRQGAEGGLFF
TRBJ2-7 | TRBV5-4 | - | - | TGTGCCAGCAGCTCAAAGGACCTCTCCTACGAGCAGTACTTC | CASSSKDLSYEQYF
TRBJ2-3 | TRBV18 | - | - | TGTGCCAGCTCACGGGGTAATTATGCAGATACGCAGTATTTT | CASSRGNYADTQYF
TRBJ2-2 | TRBV4-3 | TRBD1 | - | TGCGCCAGCAGCCAAGATTGGGGCAGGGGGCGCTTGGACACCGGGGAGCTGTTTTTT | CASSQDWGRGRLDTGELFF
TRBJ2-7 | TRBV6-1 | - | - | TGTGCCAGCAGTGAAGCGCCAGCCTACGAGCAGTACTTC | CASSEAPAYEQYF
TRBJ1-6 | TRBV6-6 | TRBD1 | - | TGTGCCAGCACCGACAGGGGCTTCTCCTATAATTCACCCCTCCACTTT | CASTDRGFSYNSPLHF
TRBJ2-7 | TRBV9 | - | - | TGTGCCAGCAGCGCCTTTACAGGGTCCTACGAGCAGTACTTC | CASSAFTGSYEQYF
TRBJ1-3 | TRBV6-1 | - | once | TGTGCCAGCAGTGAAGAGTACAGTGGAAACACCATATATTTT | CASSEEYSGNTIYF
TRBJ2-3 | TRBV28 | TRBD1 | - | TGTGCCAGCAGTCGACCGCCGGGACAGGGGAGAGATACGCAGTATTTT | CASSRPPGQGRDTQYF
TRBJ2-2 | TRBV4-3 | TRBD2 | - | TGCGCCAGCAGCCAGCAGGGACTAGTTAACACCGGGGAGCTGTTTTTT | CASSQQGLVNTGELFF
TRBJ1-5 | TRBV2 | TRBD1 | - | TGTGCCAGCAGAGGGGGCAGCCAGCAGCCCCAGCATTTT | CASRGGSQQPQHF
TRBJ2-2 | TRBV19 | TRBD2 | - | TGTGCCAGTAGTATTTCGGCTAGCGGGGGAACGAACACCGGGGAGCTGTTTTTT | CASSISASGGTNTGELFF
TRBJ1-1 | TRBV6-5 | TRBD1 | - | TGTGCCAGCAGTTATGCTCGACAGGGAGGGAACACTGAAGCTTTCTTT | CASSYARQGGNTEAFF
TRBJ1-1 | TRBV25-1 | - | - | TGTGCCAGCAGCGTACCGGGATATGAGTCTGAAGCTTTCTTT | CASSVPGYESEAFF
TRBJ1-6 | TRBV6-1 | TRBD1 | - | TGTGCCAGCAGTGGGACAGGGGGGGGACCCTCACCCCTCCACTTT | CASSGTGGGPSPLHF
TRBJ1-1 | TRBV19 | - | - | TGTGCCAGTAGTATTCTCAGGGAGAACACTGAAGCTTTCTTT | CASSILRENTEAFF
TRBJ2-7 | TRBV11-2 | - | - | TGTGCCAGCAGCAATTGGGGACGGCCCTACGAGCAGTACTTC | CASSNWGRPYEQYF